This T cell receptor (beta chain) was captured in a study of blood T cell repertoires in COVID-19. On the study more broadly: Specimens from acute and convalescent COVID-19 originated in the United States, Italy and Spain. PBMCs, B-cell-depleted T cells, or T cells provided the cDNA or gDNA that made up the material.

As originally analysed: Reference gene primer amplification yielded estimated nucleated cell counts. Only in-frame clones appear in the TCRdb table, and some are missing; sequencing was by immunoSEQ multiplex PCR. Clone size and V and J calls were adopted from that table, with D and trimming inferred from the DNA. The profile covers under 300,000 clones, with about 90% appearing a single time and 3.5% to 4.5% taken by the ten largest. The sequenced sample was peripheral blood. This sequence was found in a woman aged 35 to 49 with acute or convalescent COVID-19.

CDR3 amino acids: CASGSGSKNIQYF. The CDR3 DNA sequence: TGTGCTAGTGGATCGGGGTCCAAAAACATTCAGTACTTC. The chain couples TRBV12-5 to TRBJ2-4; a possible D gene is TRBD2 (5 bases). V was clipped by 6 bases and J by 2 bases, with 8 bases between them. The CDR3 sequence is 13 residues long. Germline-derived CDR1 and CDR2 are LGHNT and FRNRAP.